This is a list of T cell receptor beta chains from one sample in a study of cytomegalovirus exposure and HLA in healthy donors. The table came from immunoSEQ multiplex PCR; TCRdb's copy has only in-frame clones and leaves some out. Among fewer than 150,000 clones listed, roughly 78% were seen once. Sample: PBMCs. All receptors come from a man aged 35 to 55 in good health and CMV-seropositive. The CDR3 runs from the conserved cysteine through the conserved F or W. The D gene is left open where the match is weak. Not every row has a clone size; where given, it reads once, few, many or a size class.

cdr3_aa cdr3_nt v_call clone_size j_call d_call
CASRPLEHYTDTQYF TGTGCCAGCAGACCCCTGGAGCATTACACAGATACGCAGTATTTT TRBV27 - TRBJ2-3 -
CASSLEGLSYGYTF TGCGCCAGCAGCTTGGAGGGACTCAGCTATGGCTACACCTTC TRBV5-1 - TRBJ1-2 -
CASSWTGGNTEAFF TGTGCCAGCAGCTGGACAGGGGGGAACACTGAAGCTTTCTTT TRBV5-5 - TRBJ1-1 TRBD1
CASSTRTGPYEQYF TGCGCCAGCAGCACCCGGACAGGCCCCTACGAGCAGTACTTC TRBV5-1 few TRBJ2-7 TRBD1
CASSFPNYGYTF TGTGCCAGCAGCTTTCCAAACTATGGCTACACCTTC TRBV5-6 once TRBJ1-2 -
CASSPPGAYQPQHF TGTGCCAGCAGCCCCCCGGGTGCTTATCAGCCCCAGCATTTT TRBV7-2 - TRBJ1-5 -
CASSKGGIDRGLDGYTF TGTGCCAGCAGCAAAGGGGGGATAGACAGGGGGCTCGATGGCTACACCTTC TRBV21-1 - TRBJ1-2 -
CASSTLGASNFQETQYF TGCGCCAGCAGCACGCTGGGGGCCTCCAACTTCCAAGAGACCCAGTACTTC TRBV5-1 once TRBJ2-5 -
CASSRGGVVDTF TGTGCCAGCAGCCGGGGGGGGGTCGTCGACACCTTC TRBV11-2 once TRBJ1-2 -
CASSFVGTSGHNEQFF TGTGCCAGCAGCTTCGTCGGGACTAGCGGTCACAATGAGCAGTTCTTC TRBV11-2 - TRBJ2-1 TRBD2
CASSSPGQGLDTQYF TGTGCCAGTAGTTCGCCGGGCCAGGGGTTGGATACGCAGTATTTT TRBV19 - TRBJ2-3 -
CASSVEGRQPQHF TGTGCCAGCAGTGTCGAGGGCAGACAGCCCCAGCATTTT TRBV6-5 - TRBJ1-5 -
CASSIGGQETQYF TGTGCCAGTAGTATCGGGGGCCAAGAGACCCAGTACTTC TRBV19 - TRBJ2-5 -
CASSSSTGGSYGYTF TGTGCCAGCAGTTCCTCGACAGGGGGCAGCTATGGCTACACCTTC TRBV6-6 once TRBJ1-2 TRBD1
CASSLDSGAYNEQFF TGTGCCAGCAGCTTAGATTCGGGGGCCTACAATGAGCAGTTCTTC TRBV11-3 - TRBJ2-1 -
CASSLVTSGRDNEQFF TGTGCCAGTAGTCTCGTGACTAGCGGGAGGGACAATGAGCAGTTCTTC TRBV19 - TRBJ2-1 TRBD2
CASSTGYGYTF TGTGCCAGCAGTACAGGGTATGGCTACACCTTC TRBV27 - TRBJ1-2 -
CATSSWADVANTGELFF TGTGCCACCAGCAGTTGGGCAGACGTAGCGAACACCGGGGAGCTGTTTTTT TRBV15 - TRBJ2-2 -
CASRRAGEIYEQYF TGTGCCAGCAGGAGAGCGGGAGAGATCTACGAGCAGTACTTC TRBV28 - TRBJ2-7 TRBD2
CASSPRDSSSYNEQFF TGTGCCAGCAGCCCCCGGGATTCCAGCTCCTACAATGAGCAGTTCTTC TRBV7-3 - TRBJ2-1 -
CAIGLAGGLYNEQFF TGTGCCATCGGCTTAGCGGGAGGGCTTTACAATGAGCAGTTCTTC TRBV10-3 few TRBJ2-1 TRBD2
CASSQVGSGSSSYNEQFF TGTGCCAGCAGCCAAGTGGGTAGCGGGAGTTCATCCTACAATGAGCAGTTCTTC TRBV4-2 - TRBJ2-1 TRBD2
CAWSRGGDFNQPQHF TGTGCCTGGAGCAGGGGTGGGGATTTCAATCAGCCCCAGCATTTT TRBV30 - TRBJ1-5 -
CASSLILRGGGEQYF TGTGCCAGCAGCTTAATTCTCCGGGGGGGTGGCGAGCAGTACTTC TRBV11-2 - TRBJ2-7 TRBD2
CASSAGGGSWYEQYF TGTGCCAGCAGCGCGGGAGGTGGGAGTTGGTACGAGCAGTACTTC TRBV7-9 few TRBJ2-7 TRBD2
CASSQVLSVNQPQHF TGTGCCAGCAGCCAAGTTCTAAGCGTTAATCAGCCCCAGCATTTT TRBV4-2 - TRBJ1-5 -
CASSVAGDYGYTF TGTGCCAGCAGTGTTGCGGGGGACTATGGCTACACCTTC TRBV25-1 - TRBJ1-2 -
CASSSRLAGTGELFF TGTGCCAGCAGCTCCAGACTAGCGGGTACCGGGGAGCTGTTTTTT TRBV7-2 few TRBJ2-2 TRBD2
CASSFMGPSGNTIYF TGTGCCAGCAGCTTTATGGGGCCCTCTGGAAACACCATATATTTT TRBV5-6 - TRBJ1-3 -
CASSSGLAGATSYEQYF TGTGCCAGCAGCTCAGGACTAGCGGGAGCGACCTCCTACGAGCAGTACTTC TRBV13 - TRBJ2-7 TRBD2
CASRVQGSYNEQFF TGTGCCAGCAGGGTCCAGGGGTCCTACAATGAGCAGTTCTTC TRBV2 - TRBJ2-1 -
CAFDRASYEQYF TGTGCCTTTGACAGGGCCTCCTACGAGCAGTACTTC TRBV30 - TRBJ2-7 TRBD1
CASSILSRDHGYTF TGTGCCAGTAGTATTCTGTCCAGGGATCATGGCTACACCTTC TRBV19 - TRBJ1-2 -
CASSPGQGVSGANVLTF TGTGCCAGCAGTCCGGGACAGGGAGTTTCTGGGGCCAACGTCCTGACTTTC TRBV27 - TRBJ2-6 TRBD1
CASSVGRQSNQPQHF TGTGCCAGCAGTGTTGGCAGGCAAAGCAATCAGCCCCAGCATTTT TRBV6-1 - TRBJ1-5 -
CSVGDLNQPQHF TGCAGCGTGGGAGACCTTAATCAGCCCCAGCATTTT TRBV29-1 - TRBJ1-5 -
CASSSILAGLRGQETQYF TGCGCCAGCAGCTCGATTCTCGCGGGCCTTAGGGGGCAAGAGACCCAGTACTTC TRBV5-1 - TRBJ2-5 -
CASNNPPGTSGRQETQYF TGTGCCAGCAACAATCCACCCGGGACTAGCGGGAGACAAGAGACCCAGTACTTC TRBV7-9 - TRBJ2-5 TRBD2
CASSYDRGHDTQYF TGTGCCAGCAGTTATGACAGGGGGCACGATACGCAGTATTTT TRBV5-4 - TRBJ2-3 TRBD1
CASSPLGETQYF TGTGCCAGCAGTCCCCTCGGAGAGACCCAGTACTTC TRBV6-5 - TRBJ2-5 -